Listed here is a single T cell receptor beta chain. Its specificity is not known. The record originates from a study of T cells in Graves' hyperthyroidism and ophthalmopathy. Study-level findings and limits: Prediction of ophthalmopathy progression came a median around 6.5 months pre-onset.

CDR3 length: 12 amino acids. V was trimmed by 1 base and J by 11 bases, leaving 9 bases between them. If no ophthalmopathy progression occurred within 18 months, Graves' hyperthyroidism was stable. Researchers barred patients who had uncontrolled infection, other autoimmune disease, pregnancy or lactation. Based on clinical symptoms, serum thyroxine and TRAb, thyroid ultrasound and orbital computed tomography, diagnoses were reached. Amplification of TCR beta CDR3 regions used RNA as the template. HTBI primers were the set used in a first-round RT-PCR of the TCR CDR3. MiXCR, applied by TCRdb to the multiplex PCR reads, yields one record per CDR3 protein. The sample yields about 540,000 distinct CDR3 sequences, 46% seen once.

The chain links TRBV12-3 or TRBV12-4 to TRBJ2-1, with D possibly TRBD2 on 6 matching bases. The sample consisted of peripheral blood or thyroid tissue (not recorded which). This receptor was identified in a woman aged 18-35 years with Graves' hyperthyroidism. CDR3 residues: CASSLDRGKQFF. DNA of the CDR3: TGTGCCAGCAGTTTAGATCGCGGGAAGCAGTTCTTC.